This is a list of T cell receptor beta chains from one sample in a study of cytomegalovirus exposure and HLA in healthy donors. The method was immunoSEQ multiplex PCR; TCRdb's version includes in-frame clones alone and lacks a portion of them. The data hold 110,000 or so clones, with 75% to 85% observed a single time. The specimen was PBMCs. The receptors stem from a young man in good health and CMV-seronegative. The CDR3 runs from the conserved cysteine through the conserved F or W. Each record gives: J gene, clone size, D gene, V gene, CDR3 DNA, CDR3 protein. The D gene is left open where the match is weak. Expanded clones are given a class, and other clones once, few, many or no size at all.

j_call: TRBJ1-2; clone_size: .; d_call: .; v_call: TRBV15; cdr3_nt: TGTGCCACCAGCAGAGATTACAGGGCGGAAGGTGGCTACACCTTC; cdr3_aa: CATSRDYRAEGGYTF
j_call: TRBJ1-3; clone_size: .; d_call: .; v_call: TRBV28; cdr3_nt: TGTGCCAGTAGTATCTCCTCTGGAAACACCATATATTTT; cdr3_aa: CASSISSGNTIYF
j_call: TRBJ1-2; clone_size: .; d_call: .; v_call: TRBV30; cdr3_nt: TGTGCCTGGAGTGGGGTGGGCGATGGCTACACCTTC; cdr3_aa: CAWSGVGDGYTF
j_call: TRBJ2-1; clone_size: few; d_call: .; v_call: TRBV11-2; cdr3_nt: TGTGCCAGCAGCCCGGGTATGTTGCAGTTCTTC; cdr3_aa: CASSPGMLQFF
j_call: TRBJ1-1; clone_size: .; d_call: .; v_call: TRBV2; cdr3_nt: TGTGCCAGCAGGGACAACAGGCGGGGGGACACTGAAGCTTTCTTT; cdr3_aa: CASRDNRRGDTEAFF
j_call: TRBJ1-4; clone_size: once; d_call: .; v_call: TRBV28; cdr3_nt: TGTGCCAGCAGTTTACTACCCCTCAATGAAAAACTGTTTTTT; cdr3_aa: CASSLLPLNEKLFF
j_call: TRBJ1-3; clone_size: .; d_call: .; v_call: TRBV5-4; cdr3_nt: TGTGCCAGCAGCTTAGCAGGGGCACGGAACACCATATATTTT; cdr3_aa: CASSLAGARNTIYF
j_call: TRBJ1-2; clone_size: .; d_call: .; v_call: TRBV4-1; cdr3_nt: TGCGCCGGCCCAGGGGACGCTTTCATTGAAAACTATGGCTACACCTTC; cdr3_aa: CAGPGDAFIENYGYTF
j_call: TRBJ2-7; clone_size: few; d_call: TRBD1; v_call: TRBV5-6; cdr3_nt: TGTGCCAGCAGCATTCCGGGACAGGCCTACGAGCAGTACTTC; cdr3_aa: CASSIPGQAYEQYF
j_call: TRBJ1-2; clone_size: .; d_call: .; v_call: TRBV6-5; cdr3_nt: TGTGCCAGCAGTTACTCGGGACAAGGCCTTAACTATGGCTACACCTTC; cdr3_aa: CASSYSGQGLNYGYTF
j_call: TRBJ2-5; clone_size: few; d_call: TRBD2; v_call: TRBV29-1; cdr3_nt: TGCAGCGTTGAAACGGGGGGAGAGACCCAGTACTTC; cdr3_aa: CSVETGGETQYF
j_call: TRBJ1-5; clone_size: .; d_call: TRBD1; v_call: TRBV7-2; cdr3_nt: TGTGCCAGCAGCCAGACAGGGGCCCAGCCCCAGCATTTT; cdr3_aa: CASSQTGAQPQHF
j_call: TRBJ2-7; clone_size: .; d_call: TRBD2; v_call: TRBV6-1; cdr3_nt: TGTGCCAGCAGTCGGGGGGAGGCCTTCTACGAGCAGTACTTC; cdr3_aa: CASSRGEAFYEQYF
j_call: TRBJ1-1; clone_size: once; d_call: TRBD1; v_call: TRBV7-9; cdr3_nt: TGTTCCAGCAGCTACGAGGGGGCGACTGAAGCTTTCTTT; cdr3_aa: CSSSYEGATEAFF
j_call: TRBJ1-1; clone_size: few; d_call: TRBD1; v_call: TRBV29-1; cdr3_nt: TGCAGCGTCGGCCGGGACAGGGCGAGTACTGAAGCTTTCTTT; cdr3_aa: CSVGRDRASTEAFF
j_call: TRBJ1-2; clone_size: .; d_call: .; v_call: TRBV6-6; cdr3_nt: TGTGCCAGCAGTGAGGCGGGAGGAAACTATGGCTACACCTTC; cdr3_aa: CASSEAGGNYGYTF
j_call: TRBJ2-2; clone_size: .; d_call: TRBD1; v_call: TRBV6-5; cdr3_nt: TGTGCCAGCGGAATGCTCAGGGGGCGCACCGGGGAGCTGTTTTTT; cdr3_aa: CASGMLRGRTGELFF
j_call: TRBJ2-5; clone_size: .; d_call: .; v_call: TRBV5-4; cdr3_nt: TGTGCCAGCAGGGCCGACGCCAGGGCTGGGGAGACCCAGTACTTC; cdr3_aa: CASRADARAGETQYF
j_call: TRBJ1-1; clone_size: .; d_call: .; v_call: TRBV29-1; cdr3_nt: TGCAGCGGCTGGCGGGTTGGCACTGAAGCTTTCTTT; cdr3_aa: CSGWRVGTEAFF
j_call: TRBJ2-7; clone_size: .; d_call: TRBD2; v_call: TRBV10-3; cdr3_nt: TGTGCCATCAGTGACCCTACTAGCGGGAGCCCCTACGAGCAGTACTTC; cdr3_aa: CAISDPTSGSPYEQYF
j_call: TRBJ2-1; clone_size: .; d_call: .; v_call: TRBV5-4; cdr3_nt: TGTGCCAGCAGCTTGAGCGCCGCGGGCTCCTACAATGAGCAGTTCTTC; cdr3_aa: CASSLSAAGSYNEQFF
j_call: TRBJ2-7; clone_size: .; d_call: TRBD2; v_call: TRBV5-1; cdr3_nt: TGCGCCAGCAGATTCGGAACTAGCGGGATAAACGAGCAGTACTTC; cdr3_aa: CASRFGTSGINEQYF
j_call: TRBJ2-1; clone_size: .; d_call: .; v_call: TRBV6-5; cdr3_nt: TGTGCCAGCAGTTACTCGAGGGACTCCTACAATGAGCAGTTCTTC; cdr3_aa: CASSYSRDSYNEQFF
j_call: TRBJ1-2; clone_size: few; d_call: .; v_call: TRBV19; cdr3_nt: TGTGCCAGTACCGAGAAGTATGGCTACACCTTC; cdr3_aa: CASTEKYGYTF
j_call: TRBJ2-2; clone_size: few; d_call: TRBD1; v_call: TRBV5-1; cdr3_nt: TGCGCCAGCAGCGTACAGGGGGAGGACACCGGGGAGCTGTTTTTT; cdr3_aa: CASSVQGEDTGELFF
j_call: TRBJ1-2; clone_size: .; d_call: TRBD1; v_call: TRBV6-5; cdr3_nt: TGTGCCAGCAGTTACTCGGGACAGGGGTCCCTTGTTGGCTACACCTTC; cdr3_aa: CASSYSGQGSLVGYTF
j_call: TRBJ2-5; clone_size: .; d_call: TRBD2; v_call: TRBV29-1; cdr3_nt: TGCAGCGCTGACCCCGGGAGGGCCGTAGAGACCCAGTACTTC; cdr3_aa: CSADPGRAVETQYF
j_call: TRBJ1-4; clone_size: .; d_call: TRBD1; v_call: TRBV4-3; cdr3_nt: TGCGCCAGCAGCCAGGCCGCGGACAGGGGTGAAAAACTGTTTTTT; cdr3_aa: CASSQAADRGEKLFF
j_call: TRBJ1-3; clone_size: .; d_call: .; v_call: TRBV5-4; cdr3_nt: TGTGCCAGCAGCTTGGGGGGGCAGGGACCTGGAAACACCATATATTTT; cdr3_aa: CASSLGGQGPGNTIYF
j_call: TRBJ2-7; clone_size: .; d_call: TRBD1; v_call: TRBV6-5; cdr3_nt: TGTGCCAGCAGTTCCCCCGAGGGGGCTAGGTACGAGCAGTACTTC; cdr3_aa: CASSSPEGARYEQYF
j_call: TRBJ2-3; clone_size: .; d_call: .; v_call: TRBV9; cdr3_nt: TGTGCCAGCAGCGTATATAGAGGTGGGAGGGATACGCAGTATTTT; cdr3_aa: CASSVYRGGRDTQYF
j_call: TRBJ1-2; clone_size: .; d_call: TRBD1; v_call: TRBV4-2; cdr3_nt: TGTGCCAGCAGCCAAGATCTAACAGGGGTTTATGGCTACACCTTC; cdr3_aa: CASSQDLTGVYGYTF
j_call: TRBJ2-1; clone_size: .; d_call: .; v_call: TRBV27; cdr3_nt: TGTGCCAGCGTGAGCCTAGCGCAGTACAATGAGCAGTTCTTC; cdr3_aa: CASVSLAQYNEQFF
j_call: TRBJ2-3; clone_size: .; d_call: .; v_call: TRBV11-2; cdr3_nt: TGTGCCAGCAGCTTACTAGCGAGCACAGATACGCAGTATTTT; cdr3_aa: CASSLLASTDTQYF
j_call: TRBJ2-1; clone_size: .; d_call: .; v_call: TRBV4-3; cdr3_nt: TGCGCCAGCAGCCTAAGCTTGGGTTCTCCAGGTTCGGGGTTGTCAATAAATGAGCAGTTCTTC; cdr3_aa: CASSLSLGSPGSGLSINEQFF
j_call: TRBJ2-5; clone_size: .; d_call: .; v_call: TRBV6-6; cdr3_nt: TGTGCCAGCAGGCGGGACTCACCCCTTGAGACCCAGTACTTC; cdr3_aa: CASRRDSPLETQYF
j_call: TRBJ1-1; clone_size: .; d_call: TRBD1; v_call: TRBV25-1; cdr3_nt: TGTGCCAGCAGTGCGACAGGGGGCATCGGTGAAGCTTTCTTT; cdr3_aa: CASSATGGIGEAFF
j_call: TRBJ2-7; clone_size: .; d_call: TRBD1; v_call: TRBV29-1; cdr3_nt: TGCAGCGTTGGCACAGGGGGCAGGTACGAGCAGTACTTC; cdr3_aa: CSVGTGGRYEQYF
j_call: TRBJ1-2; clone_size: .; d_call: TRBD1; v_call: TRBV7-2; cdr3_nt: TGTGCCAGCAGCGCCGACAGGGCCTCCTATGGCTACACCTTC; cdr3_aa: CASSADRASYGYTF
j_call: TRBJ2-3; clone_size: .; d_call: TRBD2; v_call: TRBV10-3; cdr3_nt: TGTGCCTCCTCAGACGGGGGGGCGTCAGATACGCAGTATTTT; cdr3_aa: CASSDGGASDTQYF
j_call: TRBJ2-5; clone_size: .; d_call: .; v_call: TRBV11-2; cdr3_nt: TGTGCCAGCAGCTTCGAAGAGACCCAGTACTTC; cdr3_aa: CASSFEETQYF
j_call: TRBJ1-5; clone_size: once; d_call: .; v_call: TRBV18; cdr3_nt: TGTGCCAGCTCGGTCCCGTCCGACTCGGGCAATCAGCCCCAGCATTTT; cdr3_aa: CASSVPSDSGNQPQHF
j_call: TRBJ2-5; clone_size: .; d_call: .; v_call: TRBV28; cdr3_nt: TGTGCCACAGGACCGAGGGGGGAGACCCAGTACTTC; cdr3_aa: CATGPRGETQYF
j_call: TRBJ2-5; clone_size: .; d_call: TRBD2; v_call: TRBV4-1; cdr3_nt: TGCGCCAGCAGCCAGCCCATAGGACTAGCGGATCGTCGGGAGACCCAGTACTTC; cdr3_aa: CASSQPIGLADRRETQYF
j_call: TRBJ1-1; clone_size: .; d_call: TRBD1; v_call: TRBV7-2; cdr3_nt: TGTGCCAGCAGCTTCGACAGGGCATTCTCTGAAGCTTTCTTT; cdr3_aa: CASSFDRAFSEAFF
j_call: TRBJ2-5; clone_size: .; d_call: TRBD2; v_call: TRBV5-1; cdr3_nt: TGCGCCAGCAGCTCCTGGCGGGGGAACCAAGAGACCCAGTACTTC; cdr3_aa: CASSSWRGNQETQYF
j_call: TRBJ2-7; clone_size: few; d_call: TRBD1; v_call: TRBV7-6; cdr3_nt: TGTGCCAGCAGCACAGGGGGCTACGAGCAGTACTTC; cdr3_aa: CASSTGGYEQYF
j_call: TRBJ1-1; clone_size: .; d_call: .; v_call: TRBV19; cdr3_nt: TGTGCCAGTAGTATGCCGGGGGGGCTCACTGAAGCTTTCTTT; cdr3_aa: CASSMPGGLTEAFF
j_call: TRBJ2-5; clone_size: .; d_call: TRBD2; v_call: TRBV7-7; cdr3_nt: TGTGCCAGCAGCCCGCAAGTGGGGGGGGAGACCCAGTACTTC; cdr3_aa: CASSPQVGGETQYF
j_call: TRBJ2-1; clone_size: once; d_call: TRBD2; v_call: TRBV28; cdr3_nt: TGTGCCAGCGTGGGAGGGCCACGTGAGCAGTTCTTC; cdr3_aa: CASVGGPREQFF
j_call: TRBJ2-2; clone_size: .; d_call: .; v_call: TRBV4-2; cdr3_nt: TGTGCCAGCAGCCAGAGACTAGGTTCTGGCGGGGAGCTGTTTTTT; cdr3_aa: CASSQRLGSGGELFF
j_call: TRBJ2-1; clone_size: .; d_call: .; v_call: TRBV5-6; cdr3_nt: TGTGCCAGCAGCTCCGGGACTGGCTCCTACAATGAGCAGTTCTTC; cdr3_aa: CASSSGTGSYNEQFF
j_call: TRBJ2-7; clone_size: .; d_call: TRBD1; v_call: TRBV9; cdr3_nt: TGTGCCAGCAGCACACCGGGACAGGGGAACGAGCAGTACTTC; cdr3_aa: CASSTPGQGNEQYF
j_call: TRBJ1-1; clone_size: .; d_call: .; v_call: TRBV7-3; cdr3_nt: TGTGCCAGCAGCTCCCCCGGGAGGACTGAAGCTTTCTTT; cdr3_aa: CASSSPGRTEAFF
j_call: TRBJ1-2; clone_size: .; d_call: TRBD1; v_call: TRBV6-5; cdr3_nt: TGTGCCAGCAGTTACCCAGACAGGGGGCGCAACACCTTC; cdr3_aa: CASSYPDRGRNTF
j_call: TRBJ2-7; clone_size: .; d_call: TRBD1; v_call: TRBV2; cdr3_nt: TGTGCCAGCAGCGGGACAGGGCCCTACGAGCAGTACTTC; cdr3_aa: CASSGTGPYEQYF
j_call: TRBJ2-3; clone_size: .; d_call: TRBD2; v_call: TRBV5-1; cdr3_nt: TGCGCCAGCAGGAAGTGGAGCGGGGGGACAGATACGCAGTATTTT; cdr3_aa: CASRKWSGGTDTQYF
j_call: TRBJ1-2; clone_size: .; d_call: .; v_call: TRBV21-1; cdr3_nt: TGTGCCAGCGGGAGTGGTCGCAAGAACTATGGCTACACCTTC; cdr3_aa: CASGSGRKNYGYTF
j_call: TRBJ2-2; clone_size: .; d_call: TRBD1; v_call: TRBV15; cdr3_nt: TGTGCCACCAGCAGCAACAGGGGCCCCGGGGAGCTGTTTTTT; cdr3_aa: CATSSNRGPGELFF